Shown below are 18 T cell receptor beta chains from a single sample sequenced in a study of blood T cells in healthy people across ages. The authors ran a second PCR of about 7 to 12 cycles using a sample-barcoded 5' primer and a J-beta primer mix. Each CDR3 protein gets one entry after TCRdb re-called the 5' RACE reads with MiXCR. Of around 500,000 distinct CDR3 sequences in the sample, around 27% are singletons; the top ten hold 3.6%. These data were also filed under a second study, of T cells of mothers and their children.

The sequenced material came from blood. Receptors originate from a boy between 2 and 10 years old in good health.

This clonotype has just one count. The CDR3, as DNA: TGTGCCATCACCGCGCGGACCCTCCCAGATACGCAGTATTTT. Encoded protein: CAITARTLPDTQYF. The chain employs TRBV10-3 and TRBJ2-3; D ambiguous. The germline V and J ends were trimmed by 7 bases and 4 bases, with 15 bases remaining between them. This CDR3 has 14 amino acids. Germline values: CDR1 ENHRY, CDR2 SYGVKD.

This clonotype was counted between two and nine times. As DNA, the CDR3 is TGTGCCAGCAGCATCAACACGTTCCAAGAGACCCAGTACTTC. It translates to CASSINTFQETQYF. The rearrangement uses TRBV7-7 and TRBJ2-5; D not resolved. CDR3 length: 14 residues. With 5 bases removed from V and 1 base from J, the gap between germline ends came to 11 bases. Germline CDR1 reads SSHAT; CDR2 reads FNYEAQ (reference sequence).

V and J are TRBV30 and TRBJ2-1; 7 bases map to TRBD2. V gave up 4 bases and J gave up 3 bases; unmatched junction bases: 3. Germline values: CDR1 GTSNPN, CDR2 SVGIG (reference sequence). This CDR3 has 13 residues. DNA for the CDR3: TGTGCCTGGACTAGCGGCCTCTACAATGAGCAGTTCTTC. Translating it yields CAWTSGLYNEQFF.

The V and J genes are TRBV13 and TRBJ2-5, with 8 bases fitting TRBD1. The closer fit of TRBJ2-1 to the DNA end suggests the J call may be wrong. Germline V gene data show CDR1 as PRHDT and CDR2 as FYEKMQ (reference sequence). CDR3 length equals 14 residues. The CDR3 here is CASSTGQGPSAQFF. The CDR3 DNA follows: TGTGCCAGCAGCACTGGACAGGGCCCGTCGGCGCAGTTCTTC.

The chain uses TRBV3-1 and TRBJ2-7; 8 nucleotides align to TRBD1. This CDR3 is 15 amino acids long. V was clipped by 0 bases and J by 2 bases; unmatched bases: 3. Germline CDR1 LGHDT, CDR2 YNNKEL (reference sequence). For the CDR3, the DNA is TGTGCCAGCAGCCAAGATTGGACAGGGACCTACGAGCAGTACTTC. This translates into CASSQDWTGTYEQYF.

This clonotype was counted a few times. This rearrangement joins TRBV5-5 to TRBJ2-1; D is uncertain. The CDR3 consists of 14 residues. Germline CDR1 and CDR2: SGHKS and YYEKEE (reference sequence). V lost 4 bases, J lost 4 bases, and 12 bases lay in between. For the CDR3, the DNA is TGTGCCAGCAGCACCACCACAGCTTACAATGAGCAGTTCTTC. Residues: CASSTTTAYNEQFF.

V usage is TRBV12-3 or TRBV12-4 and J usage is TRBJ2-7, with TRBD2 matching over 10 bases. V gave up 1 base and J gave up 9 bases; unmatched junction bases: 9. The CDR3 is made up of 15 amino acids. The CDR3 sequence: CASSLGLAGDGGQYF. The CDR3 DNA reads TGTGCCAGCAGTTTAGGGCTAGCGGGAGACGGTGGGCAGTACTTC.

This clonotype was picked up a small number of times. V is TRBV20-1 and J is TRBJ2-3; TRBD2 agrees at 8 bases. CDR3 length: 13 amino acids. Losses at the gene ends were 1 base for V and 7 bases for J; bases not matched to a gene: 4. Germline V gene data show CDR1 as DFQATT and CDR2 as SNEGSKA (reference sequence). The CDR3 DNA reads as TGCAGTGCTAGAGCCAGCGGGAGTTATACGCAGTATTTT. The encoded protein is CSARASGSYTQYF.

The V call is TRBV19, the J call TRBJ2-3; 9 bases line up with TRBD2. This CDR3 is 16 amino acids long. The V gene end was trimmed by 5 bases and the J gene end by 0 bases; junction bases not matched to a gene: 6. The germline V gene encodes CDR1 LNHDA and CDR2 SQIVND (reference sequence). DNA of the CDR3: TGTGCCAGTAGTGGGACTAGCCATCCGAGCACAGATACGCAGTATTTT. It encodes CASSGTSHPSTDTQYF. Filled out from reference TRBV19 and TRBJ2-3, the complete variable domain reads DGGITQSPKYLFRKEGQNVTLSCEQNLNHDAMYWYRQDPGQGLRLIYYSQIVNDFQKGDIAEGYSVSREKKESFPLTVTSAQKNPTAFYLCASSGTSHPSTDTQYFGPGTRLTVL.

This clonotype came up a few times. The chain combines TRBV7-9 with TRBJ2-5; the match to TRBD2 covers 9 bases. TRBJ2-1 matches the DNA end more closely, so the J call is doubtful. CDR1 and CDR2 (germline): SEHNR, FQNEAQ (reference sequence). The CDR3 spans 13 residues. CDR3 in DNA: TGTGCCAGCAGCCTTGGGACTAGCTATGAGCAGTTCTTC. This gives the protein CASSLGTSYEQFF.

The CDR3 protein is CASSSPGGPNTEAFF. CDR3 bases: TGTGCCAGCAGTTCCCCCGGGGGTCCCAACACTGAAGCTTTCTTT. This chain joins TRBV6-5 and TRBJ1-1, with D possibly matching TRBD1 (5 bases). Germline V gene data show CDR1 as MNHEY and CDR2 as SVGAGI. Trimming took 4 bases from V and 2 from J, leaving 14 bases between them. This CDR3 has 15 amino acids.

Here the CDR3 DNA reads TGTGCCAGCAGTGATGCACCAACCTACGAGCAGTACTTC. It is translated as CASSDAPTYEQYF. The chain joins TRBV2 to TRBJ2-7; D call uncertain. Deletions cut 3 bases from V and 2 bases from J, with 8 bases between. Germline V gives CDR1 SNHLY, CDR2 FYNNEI. This CDR3 spans 13 amino acids.

This clonotype was detected only a few times. The genes are TRBV27 and TRBJ2-7; 7 bases align to TRBD1. The germline gives CDR1 MNHEY, CDR2 SMNVEV (reference sequence). The CDR3 length is 14 residues. V shed 6 bases, J shed 3 bases, and the junction held 8 bases outside the gene matches. The CDR3 coding sequence is TGTGCCAGCAGGCCGACAGGGAGTAGCTACGAGCAGTACTTC. Protein: CASRPTGSSYEQYF.

The V and J genes are TRBV7-9 and TRBJ2-1, with 12 bases that match TRBD2. TRBJ2-5 explains the end of the DNA better; the J call may be wrong. Germline V gene sequence: CDR1 SEHNR, CDR2 FQNEAQ (reference sequence). The CDR3 length is 16 residues. The CDR3 sequence is CASSLAPGLAGETQYF. CDR3 DNA sequence: TGTGCCAGCAGCTTAGCTCCGGGACTAGCGGGTGAGACCCAGTACTTC.

The gene calls are TRBV14 and TRBJ2-1; 7 bases agree with TRBD1. This CDR3 is built from 19 residues. Losses at the gene ends were 2 bases for V and 5 bases for J; bases not matched to a gene: 18. The germline gives CDR1 SGHDN, CDR2 FVKESK. The CDR3 DNA follows: TGTGCCAGCAGCCAACCTTTGCCTCTATTGGGCAGGGGGAACAATGAGCAGTTCTTC. This gives the protein CASSQPLPLLGRGNNEQFF.

The chain has TRBV12-3 or TRBV12-4 and TRBJ1-2, with D unclear. CDR3 length equals 14 residues. V lost 1 base, J lost 4 bases, and 10 bases lay in between. The chain's CDR3 is CASSLGGYSYGYTF. The CDR3 region has the DNA TGTGCCAGCAGTTTAGGAGGGTACAGCTATGGCTACACCTTC.

This clonotype appeared once. CDR3 bases: TGTGCCAGCAGTTCCCAAAAAGTGGGGGATTCGAACACTGAAGCTTTCTTT. Amino acids: CASSSQKVGDSNTEAFF. The rearrangement joins TRBV12-3 or TRBV12-4 to TRBJ1-1, with a tentative D call TRBD1 (5 bases). The CDR3 extends over 17 amino acids. Trimming left V 4 bases short and J 1 base short, with 19 bases between.

This rearrangement joins TRBV20-1 to TRBJ2-5; D may be TRBD2 (6 bases). Germline lookup yields CDR1 DFQATT and CDR2 SNEGSKA (reference sequence). The CDR3 contains 14 residues. Trimming took off 6 bases at V and 1 base at J, with 15 bases between the two ends. CDR3 residues: CSAPPVGGQETQYF. The CDR3 bases are TGCAGTGCGCCCCCGGTGGGGGGCCAAGAGACCCAGTACTTC.